The TCR beta chain described here comes from a study of blood T cells in healthy people across ages. For the second PCR, which ran for about 6 to 12 cycles, a sample-barcoded 5' primer and a J-beta primer mix were used. MiXCR, run by TCRdb on the 5' RACE reads, gives a single entry per CDR3 protein. Here the sample spans around 1,700,000 distinct CDR3 sequences, 28% being singletons. The length of the CDR3 is 15 residues. Per germline, CDR1 SGHDN and CDR2 FVKESK. Trimming shortened V by 3 bases and J by 0 bases, and 12 bases separated the two germline ends. This clonotype was recorded a few times. This chain links TRBV14 with TRBJ2-7, with D perhaps being TRBD1 or TRBD2 (5 bases each). Source material: blood. The clonotype was recovered from a woman aged 25 to 45 in good health. In nucleotides, the CDR3 is TGTGCCAGCAGCCAGGGACCACCGCCCTCCTACGAGCAGTACTTC. Amino acids: CASSQGPPPSYEQYF.